This T cell receptor (beta chain) emerged from a study of CD8 T cells in Susac syndrome. This clonotype was seen only once. V was trimmed by 5 bases and J by 4 bases, leaving 17 bases between them. The length of the CDR3 is 15 residues. Germline assignment: CDR1 MGHRA and CDR2 YSYEKL. In blood CD8+ and CD4+ T cells, TCR beta underwent sequencing. RNA amounts of about 0.5 to 1 ug underwent reverse transcription with random hexamers. Amplification of TCR beta CDR3 by immunoSEQ multiplex PCR spanned 54 Vbeta and 13 Jbeta. TCRdb ran MiXCR on the immunoSEQ multiplex PCR reads and lists one entry per CDR3 protein. The sample holds roughly 120,000 distinct CDR3 sequences, 85% to 95% seen once.

The sample was CD4+ T cells from PBMCs. This clonotype was obtained from a human donor with multiple sclerosis. The rearrangement joins TRBV4-1 to TRBJ1-1, with unresolved D. CDR3: CASSEQDRGVTEAFF. DNA for the CDR3: TGCGCCAGCAGCGAACAAGACCGGGGTGTCACTGAAGCTTTCTTT.